The 3 T cell receptor beta chains below come from one sample, sequenced in a study of T cells in Graves' hyperthyroidism and ophthalmopathy. RNA transcripts were the template for amplifying TCR beta CDR3 regions. With the HTBI primer set, the TCR CDR3 went through a first round of RT-PCR. TCRdb fed the multiplex PCR reads into MiXCR, producing one record per CDR3 protein. The sample yields fewer than 900,000 distinct CDR3 sequences, roughly 17% seen once. Source material: blood. The source of these receptors is a man younger than 30 with Graves' hyperthyroidism.

In its sample, this clonotype was seen many times. The chain carries TRBV2 and TRBJ1-1; D is unresolved. V was clipped by 1 base and J by 4 bases, with 7 bases between them. The length of the CDR3 is 13 residues. Per the germline V gene, CDR1 is SNHLY and CDR2 is FYNNEI. CDR3 residues: CASSEGARTEAFF. The CDR3 DNA reads as TGTGCCAGCAGTGAAGGGGCGCGCACTGAAGCTTTCTTT. Drawing the rest from reference TRBV2 and TRBJ1-1, the complete variable domain is EPEVTQTPSHQVTQMGQEVILRCVPISNHLYFYWYRQILGQKVEFLVSFYNNEISEKSEIFDDQFSVERPDGSNFTLKIRSTKLEDSAMYFCASSEGARTEAFFGQGTRLTVV.

This clonotype was counted many times. V and J are TRBV7-2 and TRBJ2-3, with TRBD1 as a possible D gene (6 bases). The germline CDR1 and CDR2 sequences are SGHTA and FQGNSA. The length of the CDR3 is 15 residues. The V gene lost 1 base and the J gene lost 0 bases, with 8 bases spanning the gap. Written as DNA, the CDR3 is TGTGCCAGCAGCTTAGACAGGGCTAGCACAGATACGCAGTATTTT. Protein sequence: CASSLDRASTDTQYF.

This clonotype was seen many times. This chain connects TRBV12-3 or TRBV12-4 to TRBJ1-5, with D perhaps TRBD1 (5 bases). The CDR3 spans 13 residues. Trimming left V 6 bases short and J 9 bases short, with 15 bases between. The CDR3 nucleotides are TGTGCCAGCAGCTCGTGGGGGGAAGGGCCCCAGCATTTT. It codes for CASSSWGEGPQHF.